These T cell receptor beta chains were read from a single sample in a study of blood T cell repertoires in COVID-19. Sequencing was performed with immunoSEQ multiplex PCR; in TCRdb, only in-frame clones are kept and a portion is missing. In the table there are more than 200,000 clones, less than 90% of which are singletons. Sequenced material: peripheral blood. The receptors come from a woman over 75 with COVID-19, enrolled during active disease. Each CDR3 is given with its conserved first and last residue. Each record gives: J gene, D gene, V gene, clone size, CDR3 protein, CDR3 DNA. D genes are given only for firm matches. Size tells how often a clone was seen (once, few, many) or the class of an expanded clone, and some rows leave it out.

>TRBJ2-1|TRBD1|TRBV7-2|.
CASGYGGTGDNEQFF
TGTGCCAGCGGATATGGAGGGACAGGGGACAATGAGCAGTTCTTC
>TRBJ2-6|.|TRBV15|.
CATSGGSSRANVLTF
TGTGCCACCAGCGGAGGTTCCTCCCGGGCCAACGTCCTGACTTTC
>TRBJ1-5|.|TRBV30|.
CAWSAGGHQPQHF
TGTGCCTGGAGTGCTGGTGGCCATCAGCCCCAGCATTTT
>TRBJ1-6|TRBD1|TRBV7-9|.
CASSRTQGVGNSPLHF
TGTGCCAGCAGTCGAACTCAGGGGGTTGGAAATTCACCCCTCCACTTT
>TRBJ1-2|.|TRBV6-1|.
CASSDALRGYTF
TGTGCCAGCAGTGACGCTCTGAGAGGCTACACCTTC
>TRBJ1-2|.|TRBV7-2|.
CASSLQSGGAGYTF
TGTGCCAGCAGCCTTCAGTCGGGGGGCGCGGGCTACACCTTC
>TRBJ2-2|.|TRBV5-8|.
CASSSAGSVFSPTGELFF
TGTGCCAGCAGCTCGGCGGGTTCGGTTTTTTCCCCCACCGGGGAGCTGTTTTTT
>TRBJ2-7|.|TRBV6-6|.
CASGAQGDEQYF
TGTGCCAGCGGGGCGCAGGGTGACGAGCAGTACTTC
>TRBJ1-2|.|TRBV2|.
CASSMAADIYGYTF
TGTGCCAGCAGTATGGCCGCGGACATCTATGGCTACACCTTC
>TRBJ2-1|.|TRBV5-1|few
CASSYEGSEQFF
TGCGCCAGCAGCTACGAGGGCTCTGAGCAGTTCTTC
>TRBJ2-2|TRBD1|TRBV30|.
CAWSFGQGNTGELFF
TGTGCCTGGAGCTTCGGACAGGGAAATACCGGGGAGCTGTTTTTT
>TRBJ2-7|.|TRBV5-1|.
CASSRGQSYEQYF
TGCGCCAGCAGCCGAGGACAGTCCTACGAGCAGTACTTC
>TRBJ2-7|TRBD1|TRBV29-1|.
CSVESGGDEQYF
TGCAGCGTTGAATCAGGGGGTGACGAGCAGTACTTC
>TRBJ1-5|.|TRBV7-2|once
CASSPGTVNQPQHF
TGTGCCAGCAGCCCGGGAACAGTCAATCAGCCCCAGCATTTT
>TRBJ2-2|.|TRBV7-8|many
CASLGGARNTGELFF
TGTGCCAGTTTAGGGGGGGCGCGGAACACCGGGGAGCTGTTTTTT
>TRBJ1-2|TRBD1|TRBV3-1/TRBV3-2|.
CASSPRDRAPYGYTF
TGTGCCAGCAGCCCCCGGGACAGGGCCCCATATGGCTACACCTTC
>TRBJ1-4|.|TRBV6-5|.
CASSSGPGGVKLFF
TGTGCCAGCAGCTCCGGGCCGGGAGGTGTAAAACTGTTTTTT
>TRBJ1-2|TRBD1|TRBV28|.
CASIPLGQINYGYTF
TGTGCCAGCATTCCCCTGGGACAGATAAACTATGGCTACACCTTC
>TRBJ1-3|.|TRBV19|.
CASVQGSGNTIYF
TGTGCCAGTGTTCAGGGTTCTGGAAACACCATATATTTT
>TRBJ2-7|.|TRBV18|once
CASSLGVGEQYF
TGTGCCAGCTCACTAGGGGTGGGCGAGCAGTACTTC
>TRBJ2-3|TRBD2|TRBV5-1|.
CASSLVSSGGPGDTQYF
TGCGCCAGCAGCTTGGTCTCTAGCGGGGGCCCGGGGGATACGCAGTATTTT
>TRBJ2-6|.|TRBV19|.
CASNTGPTSGANVLTF
TGTGCCAGTAATACAGGGCCTACTTCTGGGGCCAACGTCCTGACTTTC
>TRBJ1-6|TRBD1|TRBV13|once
CASSTTTGTGLNSPLHF
TGTGCCAGCAGCACAACCACCGGGACAGGACTTAATTCACCCCTCCACTTT
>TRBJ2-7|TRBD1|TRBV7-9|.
CASSSWDRVDQYF
TGTGCCAGCAGCTCGTGGGACAGGGTGGATCAGTACTTC